The next 17 T cell receptor beta chains were all read from a single sample in a study of blood T cell repertoires in COVID-19. TCRdb keeps only in-frame clones here, not all; method: immunoSEQ multiplex PCR. The table includes some 210,000 clones, around four fifths detected once. Sequencing input: peripheral blood. These receptors all come from a man over 45 with active or convalescent COVID-19.

This clone was detected once. The gene calls are TRBV28 and TRBJ2-4; 11 positions match TRBD2. The CDR3 is 17 amino acids. Germline V gene data show CDR1 as MDHEN and CDR2 as SYDVKM. The ends lost 3 bases at V and 0 bases at J; junction bases unmatched: 4. The CDR3 reads CASSLRLAGKAKNIQYF. The CDR3 DNA reads TGTGCCAGCAGTTTGAGACTAGCGGGAAAAGCCAAAAACATTCAGTACTTC. Filled out from reference TRBV28 and TRBJ2-4, the complete variable domain reads DVKVTQSSRYLVKRTGEKVFLECVQDMDHENMFWYRQDPGLGLRLIYFSYDVKMKEKGDIPEGYSVSREKKERFSLILESASTNQTSMYLCASSLRLAGKAKNIQYFGAGTRLSVL.

This rearrangement joins TRBV9 to TRBJ1-6; maybe TRBD1 (5 bases). In germline, CDR1 is SGDLS, CDR2 YYNGEE. Trimming stripped 4 bases from V and 9 bases from J, with 14 bases between. This CDR3 has 14 residues. The CDR3 DNA follows: TGTGCCAGCAGCTCAGAAGGGGTCCTTTCACCCCTCCACTTT. Translating it yields CASSSEGVLSPLHF.

This clone was detected only once. J is TRBJ1-1 and V is TRBV5-4; TRBD1 agrees at 11 bases. The germline gives CDR1 SGHNT, CDR2 YYREEE (reference sequence). The CDR3 covers 18 residues. The trim removed 4 bases at V and 6 bases at J, leaving 17 bases unmatched. The DNA of the CDR3 is TGTGCCAGCAGCCCGACCGGACAGGGGGCTGGGGGGGCGGCTGAAGCTTTCTTT. Its translation is CASSPTGQGAGGAAEAFF.

The chain couples TRBV19 to TRBJ1-6; 7 bases agree with TRBD1. V was pared by 5 bases and J by 10 bases, with 8 bases of the junction left unmatched. Germline CDR1 is LNHDA and CDR2 is SQIVND (reference sequence). This CDR3 is built from 14 residues. As DNA, the CDR3 is TGTGCCAGTAGTGCCTCACAGGGGAGATCACCCCTCCACTTT. Amino acids: CASSASQGRSPLHF.

V gene TRBV28 combines with J gene TRBJ2-3, with TRBD1 as a possible D gene (7 bases). The CDR3 spans 15 residues. The V end was cut by 1 base, the J end by 4 bases, with 12 bases between. Germline V gene data show CDR1 as MDHEN and CDR2 as SYDVKM. The CDR3 sequence is CASSLYTRGADTQYF. The DNA for the CDR3 is TGTGCCAGCAGTTTATACACCAGGGGGGCAGATACGCAGTATTTT.

J is TRBJ2-1 and V is TRBV2; the D gene is possibly TRBD2 (6 bases). Germline V gene data show CDR1 as SNHLY and CDR2 as FYNNEI. Trimming left V 4 bases short and J 7 bases short, with 17 bases between. The CDR3 has 15 residues. CDR3 nucleotide sequence: TGTGCCAGCAGTGGAACGAGCAAGAGCGGGAATGAGCAGTTCTTC. This sequence encodes CASSGTSKSGNEQFF.

V and J are TRBV19 and TRBJ1-6; D remains unclear. V was cut by 4 bases and J by 7 bases, with 11 bases left in between. The CDR3 totals 14 residues. The germline CDR1 and CDR2 sequences are LNHDA and SQIVND (reference sequence). CDR3 in amino acids: CASSTRVGNSPLHF. The CDR3 DNA follows: TGTGCCAGTAGTACGCGGGTTGGGAATTCACCCCTCCACTTT.

The gene calls are TRBV10-3 and TRBJ1-1; the D is unclear. The CDR3 has 13 amino acids. Trimming left V 3 bases short and J 0 bases short, with 5 bases between. Germline loops: CDR1 ENHRY, CDR2 SYGVKD. The CDR3 DNA is TGTGCCATCAGTGACAGGTTGAACACTGAAGCTTTCTTT. Encoded protein: CAISDRLNTEAFF.

The chain combines TRBV2 with TRBJ1-5; 7 nucleotides match TRBD1. The CDR3 is 17 amino acids. Losses at the gene ends were 4 bases for V and 3 bases for J; bases not matched to a gene: 12. Germline V gene data show CDR1 as SNHLY and CDR2 as FYNNEI. The DNA for the CDR3 is TGTGCCAGCAGTGCCAGGGGGATTGGGGTAATCAATCAGCCCCAGCATTTT. This sequence encodes CASSARGIGVINQPQHF.

The chain is built from TRBV29-1 and TRBJ2-3; D is perhaps TRBD2 (5 bases). The length of the CDR3 is 15 residues. Trimming took 2 bases from V and 1 from J, leaving 13 bases between them. Germline loops: CDR1 SQVTM, CDR2 ANQGSEA. The CDR3 DNA follows: TGCAGCGTTGAAAACCCCGCCGGGGGCACAGATACGCAGTATTTT. Its translation: CSVENPAGGTDTQYF.

The V gene is TRBV24-1, the J gene TRBJ2-2, with TRBD1 matching 9 bases. The CDR3 is 18 residues long. Trimming took 0 bases from V and 6 from J; bases not matched to a gene: 10. Germline V gene sequence: CDR1 KGHDR, CDR2 SFDVKD. For the CDR3, the DNA is TGTGCCACCAGTGATTTGAAGGCGGGACAGGGTTTTGCCGGGGAGCTGTTTTTT. It codes for CATSDLKAGQGFAGELFF.

The CDR3 nucleotides read TGTGCCAGCAGCCCCAACGACCAGCGGGGGGGCAGATATGAGCAGTTCTTC. Protein product: CASSPNDQRGGRYEQFF. The chain links TRBV7-9 to TRBJ2-1; 10 positions match TRBD2. Germline-derived CDR1 and CDR2 are SEHNR and FQNEAQ (reference sequence). CDR3 length equals 17 residues. V shed 5 bases and J 8 bases; nucleotides not matched to a gene: 15.

The V gene is TRBV5-4, the J gene TRBJ2-3; 8 nucleotides agree with TRBD2. The CDR3 is made up of 15 amino acids. V lost 4 bases and J lost 5; bases outside the gene matches: 9. The germline gives CDR1 SGHNT, CDR2 YYREEE (reference sequence). The CDR3 sequence: CASSPPGGAKDTQYF. The CDR3 DNA reads TGTGCCAGCAGCCCGCCCGGGGGGGCCAAAGATACGCAGTATTTT.

This rearrangement joins TRBV11-2 to TRBJ1-2, with 8 bases matching TRBD1. Germline loops: CDR1 SGHAT, CDR2 FQNNGV. The trim removed 1 base at V and 4 bases at J, leaving 8 bases unmatched. This CDR3 contains 16 residues. The CDR3 region has the DNA TGTGCCAGCAGCTTAGTCCCGCAGGGGGCGGGCTATGGCTACACCTTC. Its translation is CASSLVPQGAGYGYTF. Full variable domain (missing parts from reference TRBV11-2 and TRBJ1-2): EAGVAQSPRYKIIEKRQSVAFWCNPISGHATLYWYQQILGQGPKLLIQFQNNGVVDDSQLPKDRFSAERLKGVDSTLKIQPAKLEDSAVYLCASSLVPQGAGYGYTFGSGTRLTVV.

This clone was detected only a few times. The chain employs TRBV19 and TRBJ1-5; no clear D. The ends were cut back, 1 base at V and 4 bases at J, with 8 bases in the middle. The CDR3 consists of 14 residues. CDR1 and CDR2 from the germline V gene are LNHDA and SQIVND (reference sequence). The CDR3 protein is CASSIVAVNQPQHF. CDR3 DNA: TGTGCCAGTAGTATAGTAGCCGTTAATCAGCCCCAGCATTTT.

This clone was seen once. The genes are TRBV5-1 and TRBJ2-3, with D uncertain. V lost 2 bases to trimming and J lost 2 bases, with 9 bases between them. The germline V gene encodes CDR1 SGHRS and CDR2 YFSETQ. The CDR3 has 14 residues. CDR3 loop: CASSLMRPTDTQYF. CDR3 in DNA: TGCGCCAGCAGCTTAATGAGGCCCACAGATACGCAGTATTTT.

J is TRBJ2-7 and V is TRBV4-1; 9 bases agree with TRBD1. There are 15 residues in the CDR3. V lost 1 base and J lost 3; bases outside the gene matches: 4. The V gene's germline CDR1 is MGHRA and CDR2 YSYEKL. CDR3 coding DNA: TGCGCCAGCAGCCAAGTCGGGACAGGGAACTACGAGCAGTACTTC. Amino acid sequence: CASSQVGTGNYEQYF.